This T cell receptor beta chain originates from a study of T-cell reconstitution after alpha-beta-depleted transplantation in children. Study observations and caveats: One year post-transplant, T-cell counts and diversity were largely derived from T cells produced anew. Roughly two months post-transplant, alpha-beta T cells reportedly originated from several hundred graft clones that had expanded. Some patients' high day-60 TCRbeta diversity was attributed to recipient cells surviving conditioning.

The V and J ends lost 0 bases and 2 bases, in that order; junction bases with no gene match: 8. The CDR3 length is 16 residues. Germline V gene sequence: CDR1 SGHRS, CDR2 YFSETQ. This clonotype has only a few counts. Its antigen is unknown. Unique molecular identifiers were used to barcode this TCRbeta library. A single record per CDR3 protein comes from TCRdb applying MiXCR to the PCR reads. The sample gives over 400,000 distinct CDR3 sequences, roughly 44% of which show up once; roughly 27% is in the top ten. The material sequenced was PBMCs, taken before TCRalphabeta/CD19-depleted stem cell transplant. V and J are TRBV5-1 and TRBJ2-7; 7 nucleotides match TRBD1. This receptor was taken from a girl aged 2 to 9 with aplastic anemia, due to receive a stem cell transplant. CDR3 sequence: CASSLAGQLIPYEQYF. The CDR3 DNA is TGCGCCAGCAGCTTGGCGGGACAGCTTATTCCCTACGAGCAGTACTTC.